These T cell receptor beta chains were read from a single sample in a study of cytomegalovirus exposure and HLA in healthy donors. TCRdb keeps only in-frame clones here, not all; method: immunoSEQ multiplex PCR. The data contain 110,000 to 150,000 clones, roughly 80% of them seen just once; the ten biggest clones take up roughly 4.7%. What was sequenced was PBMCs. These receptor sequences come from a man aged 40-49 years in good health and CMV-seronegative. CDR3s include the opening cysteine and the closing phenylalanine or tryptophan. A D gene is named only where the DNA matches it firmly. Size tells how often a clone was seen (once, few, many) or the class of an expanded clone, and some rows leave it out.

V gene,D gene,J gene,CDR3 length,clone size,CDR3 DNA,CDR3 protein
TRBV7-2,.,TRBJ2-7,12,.,TGTGCCAGCAGCTTCCTGCAGTACGAGCAGTACTTC,CASSFLQYEQYF
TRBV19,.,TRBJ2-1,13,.,TGTGCCAGTAGTACTGGAGCCGGCAATGAGCAGTTCTTC,CASSTGAGNEQFF
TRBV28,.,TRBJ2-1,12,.,TGTGCCAGCATCGGGGGCTACAATGAGCAGTTCTTC,CASIGGYNEQFF
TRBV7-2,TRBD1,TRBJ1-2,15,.,TGTGCCAGCAGCCTCGACAGGGGGCTTTACTATGGCTACACCTTC,CASSLDRGLYYGYTF
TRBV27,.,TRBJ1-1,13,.,TGTGCCAGCAGTTTCCAGGGGCAAACGGAAGCTTTCTTT,CASSFQGQTEAFF
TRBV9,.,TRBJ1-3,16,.,TGTGCCAGCAGCTCCAGGGGCAGGCCCTCTGGAAACACCATATATTTT,CASSSRGRPSGNTIYF
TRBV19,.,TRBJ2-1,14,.,TGTGCCAGTAACCGGGACAACTCCTACAATGAGCAGTTCTTC,CASNRDNSYNEQFF
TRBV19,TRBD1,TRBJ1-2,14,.,TGTGCCAGTAGTCGGACAGGGACTAACTATGGCTACACCTTC,CASSRTGTNYGYTF
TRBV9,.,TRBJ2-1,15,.,TGTGCCAGCAGCCTCAGAGACGGGACCTACAATGAGCAGTTCTTC,CASSLRDGTYNEQFF
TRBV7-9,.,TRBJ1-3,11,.,TGTGCCAGCAGCTCACAGGAAACCATATATTTT,CASSSQETIYF
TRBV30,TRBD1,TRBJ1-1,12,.,TGTGCCTGGACAAGAGGGACAGAGGAAGCTTTCTTT,CAWTRGTEEAFF
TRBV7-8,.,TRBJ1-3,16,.,TGTGCCAGCAGCCCCCCGGGACAAAACTCTGGAAACACCATATATTTT,CASSPPGQNSGNTIYF
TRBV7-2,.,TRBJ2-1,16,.,TGTGCCAGCAGCTCGATGGACCCCGGGACCTACAATGAGCAGTTCTTC,CASSSMDPGTYNEQFF
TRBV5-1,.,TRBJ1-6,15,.,TGCGCCAGCAGCTTGTTGGCAGGGGATAATTCACCCCTCCACTTT,CASSLLAGDNSPLHF
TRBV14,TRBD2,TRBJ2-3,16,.,TGTGCCAGCAGCCAACGACGGGGGGTTATGACAGATACGCAGTATTTT,CASSQRRGVMTDTQYF
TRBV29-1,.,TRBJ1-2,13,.,TGCAGCGTTGTCGGGTTTGGAGTGTATGGCTACACCTTC,CSVVGFGVYGYTF
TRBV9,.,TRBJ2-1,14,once,TGTGCCAGCAGTGACAGCCTCTCCTACAATGAGCAGTTCTTC,CASSDSLSYNEQFF
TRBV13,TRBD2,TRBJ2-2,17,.,TGTGCCAGCAGCTACCCTCTAGCGGGGGGCCGCACCGGGGAGCTGTTTTTT,CASSYPLAGGRTGELFF
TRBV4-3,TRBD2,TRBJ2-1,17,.,TGCGCCAGCAGCCAAGATTTCAGCGGGGGAACATACAATGAGCAGTTCTTC,CASSQDFSGGTYNEQFF
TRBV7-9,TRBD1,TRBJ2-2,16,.,TGTGCCAGCAGCGTCCCCGGACAGGGGGTAACCGGGGAGCTGTTTTTT,CASSVPGQGVTGELFF
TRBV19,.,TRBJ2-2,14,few,TGTGCCAGTAGTGTAGGCACACACACCGGGGAGCTGTTTTTT,CASSVGTHTGELFF
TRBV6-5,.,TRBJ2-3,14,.,TGTGCCAGCAGTTACGGCGGGGGCACAGATACGCAGTATTTT,CASSYGGGTDTQYF
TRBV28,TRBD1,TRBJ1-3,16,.,TGTGCCAGCAGTTTAGAACAGGGGAACTCTGGAAACACCATATATTTT,CASSLEQGNSGNTIYF
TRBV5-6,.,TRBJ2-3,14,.,TGTGCCAGCAGCTTAGGACAGAGCACAGATACGCAGTATTTT,CASSLGQSTDTQYF
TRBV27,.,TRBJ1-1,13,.,TGTGCCAGCAGCTTGAACCGGGACAATGAAGCTTTCTTT,CASSLNRDNEAFF
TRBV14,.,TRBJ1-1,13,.,TGTGCCAGCAGCCAAGATCTGGAGGGACAAGCTTTCTTT,CASSQDLEGQAFF
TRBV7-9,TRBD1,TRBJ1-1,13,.,TGTGCCAGTACCACAGGGGTGAACACTGAAGCTTTCTTT,CASTTGVNTEAFF
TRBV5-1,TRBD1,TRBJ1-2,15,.,TGCGCCAGCAGCTTGGATGGGACAGGGGTGCTTGGCTACACCTTC,CASSLDGTGVLGYTF
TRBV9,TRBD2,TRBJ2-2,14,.,TGTGCCAGCAGCGTAGTTAGGGAGGGCGGGGAGCTGTTTTTT,CASSVVREGGELFF
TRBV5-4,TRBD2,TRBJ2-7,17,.,TGTGCCAGCAGCTTTCTAGCGGGGAGCCCCTCGGGGAAAGAGCAGTACTTC,CASSFLAGSPSGKEQYF
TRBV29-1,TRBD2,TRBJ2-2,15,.,TGCAGCGGCCGGGAGGGGGGCCCGAACACCGGGGAGCTGTTTTTT,CSGREGGPNTGELFF
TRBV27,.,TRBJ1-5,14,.,TGTGCCAGCAGTTTAGACTTAGCCGGTCAGCCCCAGCATTTT,CASSLDLAGQPQHF
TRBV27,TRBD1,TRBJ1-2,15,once,TGTGCCAGCAGTTCGCCGGGACAGGGTAACTATGGCTACACCTTC,CASSSPGQGNYGYTF
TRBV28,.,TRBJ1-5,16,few,TGTGCCAGCAGCCGTACCAGGGGTTTTGGCAATCAGCCCCAGCATTTT,CASSRTRGFGNQPQHF
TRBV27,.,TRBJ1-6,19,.,TGTGCCAGCAGTTTAATTCCCCTAGGCGGGGTGTCTGATAATTCACCCCTCCACTTT,CASSLIPLGGVSDNSPLHF
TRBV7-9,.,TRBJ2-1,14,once,TGTGCCAGCAGCCCAAAGGAGATGGCGGCTGAGCAGTTCTTC,CASSPKEMAAEQFF
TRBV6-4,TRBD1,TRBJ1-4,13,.,TGTGCCAGCAGCCGGGACAGGGACGAAAAACTGTTTTTT,CASSRDRDEKLFF
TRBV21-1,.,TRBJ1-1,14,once,TGTGCCAGCGGCCCAGGGGGGTGGAACACTGAAGCTTTCTTT,CASGPGGWNTEAFF
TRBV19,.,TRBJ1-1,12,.,TGTGCCAGTAGCCCTCAGAACACCGAAGCTTTCTTT,CASSPQNTEAFF
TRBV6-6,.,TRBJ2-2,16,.,TGTGCCAGCAGCCATGGCCCCTCCTCGAACACCGGGGAGCTGTTTTTT,CASSHGPSSNTGELFF
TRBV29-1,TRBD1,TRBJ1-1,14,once,TGCAGCGAACGACAGGGCCTTCTGAACACTGAAGCTTTCTTT,CSERQGLLNTEAFF